The rows below give T cell receptor beta chains drawn from one sample of a study of cytomegalovirus exposure and HLA in healthy donors. Clones were sequenced by immunoSEQ multiplex PCR, and TCRdb holds only the in-frame ones, with some missing. This table has around 150,000 clones, roughly 80% appearing once. The sequenced sample consisted of PBMCs. The receptors were gathered from a woman aged 40 to 50 in good health and CMV-seropositive. Both conserved end residues are part of each CDR3. The order of the fields is V gene, J gene, CDR3 protein.

v_call: TRBV5-6
j_call: TRBJ1-4
cdr3_aa: CASSSELEGGNEKLFF

v_call: TRBV5-6
j_call: TRBJ2-3
cdr3_aa: CASSYGTFTDTQYF

v_call: TRBV9
j_call: TRBJ2-7
cdr3_aa: CASSETLAGGSYEQYF

v_call: TRBV2
j_call: TRBJ2-7
cdr3_aa: CASSERTSYEQYF

v_call: TRBV29-1
j_call: TRBJ1-2
cdr3_aa: CSGGDSVGGYTF

v_call: TRBV7-9
j_call: TRBJ2-3
cdr3_aa: CAAGLAGTDTQYF

v_call: TRBV9
j_call: TRBJ2-1
cdr3_aa: CASSVGSGTNYNEQFF

v_call: TRBV6-1
j_call: -
cdr3_aa: CASNRDTQYEQYF

v_call: TRBV11-2
j_call: TRBJ1-1
cdr3_aa: CASSADRGDTEAFF

v_call: TRBV30
j_call: TRBJ1-6
cdr3_aa: CAWSTRGGNSPLHF

v_call: TRBV28
j_call: TRBJ2-7
cdr3_aa: CASSGWDRDPYEQYF

v_call: TRBV4-2
j_call: TRBJ2-6
cdr3_aa: CASSQESRGAGANVLTF

v_call: TRBV4-2
j_call: TRBJ2-1
cdr3_aa: CASSQDQIYNEQFF

v_call: TRBV5-6
j_call: TRBJ2-6
cdr3_aa: CASSLAGVDVLTF

v_call: TRBV27
j_call: TRBJ1-1
cdr3_aa: CASSGLRGSTEAFF

v_call: TRBV5-4
j_call: TRBJ1-4
cdr3_aa: CASSLDPGQGEREKLFF

v_call: TRBV5-1
j_call: TRBJ1-1
cdr3_aa: CASSLRRQGGGTEAFF

v_call: TRBV5-1
j_call: TRBJ2-5
cdr3_aa: CASSRGTSGQETQYF

v_call: TRBV6-4
j_call: TRBJ1-4
cdr3_aa: CASSPPGQGEVQCEKLFF

v_call: TRBV7-9
j_call: TRBJ1-6
cdr3_aa: CASSSRQVDSPLHF

v_call: TRBV5-8
j_call: TRBJ1-5
cdr3_aa: CASSLETEQPQHF

v_call: TRBV7-3
j_call: TRBJ2-7
cdr3_aa: CASSRDSLSSYEQYF

v_call: TRBV9
j_call: TRBJ2-2
cdr3_aa: CASSVEAGNTGELFF

v_call: TRBV7-2
j_call: -
cdr3_aa: CASSPQSGGGPYEQYF

v_call: TRBV9
j_call: TRBJ1-4
cdr3_aa: CASSVGYRGELFF

v_call: TRBV19
j_call: TRBJ2-7
cdr3_aa: CASSIYPSGEQYF

v_call: TRBV2
j_call: TRBJ2-1
cdr3_aa: CASRESGSSYNEQFF

v_call: TRBV5-1
j_call: -
cdr3_aa: CASSLTGGDYEQYF

v_call: TRBV11-1
j_call: TRBJ2-3
cdr3_aa: CASSSGTGVATQYF

v_call: TRBV19
j_call: TRBJ2-7
cdr3_aa: CASSMGGVRHYEQYF

v_call: TRBV7-9
j_call: TRBJ2-3
cdr3_aa: CASSLGGGFTDTQYF

v_call: TRBV5-1
j_call: TRBJ2-4
cdr3_aa: CASTSPGTGNIQYF

v_call: TRBV29-1
j_call: TRBJ2-7
cdr3_aa: CSVRGSYEQYF

v_call: TRBV29-1
j_call: TRBJ2-5
cdr3_aa: CSVPGQRNQETQYF

v_call: TRBV28
j_call: TRBJ1-1
cdr3_aa: CASSLTGTTEAFF

v_call: TRBV2
j_call: TRBJ2-5
cdr3_aa: CASSEALGLVIGTQYF

v_call: TRBV20-1
j_call: TRBJ1-1
cdr3_aa: CSASGAEAFF

v_call: TRBV10-1
j_call: TRBJ2-3
cdr3_aa: CASSGSFGGRGGTDTQYF

v_call: TRBV7-9
j_call: TRBJ2-7
cdr3_aa: CASSLPGQGAKYEQYF

v_call: TRBV27
j_call: TRBJ2-3
cdr3_aa: CASRLYPSADTQYF

v_call: TRBV9
j_call: TRBJ2-7
cdr3_aa: CASSVGGANVREQYF

v_call: TRBV6-6
j_call: TRBJ1-1
cdr3_aa: CASSPGQGGLGTEAFF

v_call: TRBV27
j_call: TRBJ2-7
cdr3_aa: CASSFIGQNYEQYF

v_call: TRBV5-5
j_call: TRBJ2-7
cdr3_aa: CASSLEEQGLSYEQYF

v_call: TRBV5-1
j_call: TRBJ2-6
cdr3_aa: CASSWTGTGANVLTF

v_call: TRBV6-5
j_call: TRBJ1-1
cdr3_aa: CASRPPEGVTEAFF

v_call: TRBV5-4
j_call: TRBJ2-3
cdr3_aa: CASSKSPTDTQYF

v_call: TRBV2
j_call: TRBJ2-7
cdr3_aa: CASSLTSSTEQYF

v_call: TRBV7-3
j_call: TRBJ2-3
cdr3_aa: CASSAPSGSDTSTDTQYF

v_call: TRBV10-3
j_call: TRBJ2-7
cdr3_aa: CAISVEGPVEQYF

v_call: TRBV6-5
j_call: TRBJ1-1
cdr3_aa: CASESRVNTEAFF

v_call: TRBV27
j_call: TRBJ2-7
cdr3_aa: CASSLGPYYEQYF

v_call: TRBV29-1
j_call: TRBJ2-5
cdr3_aa: CSAQGLAGGEQYF

v_call: TRBV10-2
j_call: TRBJ1-1
cdr3_aa: CASSPPRLLEVTEAFF

v_call: TRBV28
j_call: TRBJ2-7
cdr3_aa: CASSPLDGGKAYEQYF

v_call: TRBV19
j_call: TRBJ1-5
cdr3_aa: CASSMAVNQPQHF

v_call: TRBV7-2
j_call: TRBJ1-4
cdr3_aa: CASSSPGAATNEKLFF